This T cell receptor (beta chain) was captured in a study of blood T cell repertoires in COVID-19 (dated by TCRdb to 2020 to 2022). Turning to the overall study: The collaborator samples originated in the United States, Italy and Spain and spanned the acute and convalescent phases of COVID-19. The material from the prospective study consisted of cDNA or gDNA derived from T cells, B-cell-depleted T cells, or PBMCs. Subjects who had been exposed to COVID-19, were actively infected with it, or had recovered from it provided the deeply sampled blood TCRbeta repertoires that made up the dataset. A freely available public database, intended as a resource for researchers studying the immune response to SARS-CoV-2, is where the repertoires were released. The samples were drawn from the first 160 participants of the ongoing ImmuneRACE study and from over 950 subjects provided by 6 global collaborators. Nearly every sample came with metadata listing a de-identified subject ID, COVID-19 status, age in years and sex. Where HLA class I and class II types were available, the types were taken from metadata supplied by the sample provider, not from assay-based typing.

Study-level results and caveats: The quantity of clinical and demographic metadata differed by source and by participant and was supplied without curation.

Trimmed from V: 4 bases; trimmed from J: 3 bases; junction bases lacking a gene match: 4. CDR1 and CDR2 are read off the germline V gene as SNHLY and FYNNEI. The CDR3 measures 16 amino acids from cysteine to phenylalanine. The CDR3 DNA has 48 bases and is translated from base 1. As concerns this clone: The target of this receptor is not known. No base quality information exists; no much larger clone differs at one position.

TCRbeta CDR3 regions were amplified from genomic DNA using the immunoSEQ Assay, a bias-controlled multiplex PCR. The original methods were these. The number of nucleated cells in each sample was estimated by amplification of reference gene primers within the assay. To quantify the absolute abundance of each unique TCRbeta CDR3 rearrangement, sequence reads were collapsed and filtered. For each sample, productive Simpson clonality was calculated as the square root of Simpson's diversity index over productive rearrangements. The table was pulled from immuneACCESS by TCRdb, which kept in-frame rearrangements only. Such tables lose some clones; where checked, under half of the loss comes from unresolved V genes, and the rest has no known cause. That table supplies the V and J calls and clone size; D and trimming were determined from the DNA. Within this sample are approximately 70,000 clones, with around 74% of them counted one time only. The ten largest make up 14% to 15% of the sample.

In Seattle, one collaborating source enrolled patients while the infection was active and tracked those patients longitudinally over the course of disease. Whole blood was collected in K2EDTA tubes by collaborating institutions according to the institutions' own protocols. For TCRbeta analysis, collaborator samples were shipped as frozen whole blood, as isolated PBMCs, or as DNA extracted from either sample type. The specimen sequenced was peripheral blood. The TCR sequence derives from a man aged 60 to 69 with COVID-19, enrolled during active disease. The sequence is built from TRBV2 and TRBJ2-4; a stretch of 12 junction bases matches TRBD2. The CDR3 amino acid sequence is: CASSGLAGEGKNIQYF. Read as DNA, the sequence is TGTGCCAGCAGTGGACTAGCGGGAGAGGGCAAAAACATTCAGTACTTC.